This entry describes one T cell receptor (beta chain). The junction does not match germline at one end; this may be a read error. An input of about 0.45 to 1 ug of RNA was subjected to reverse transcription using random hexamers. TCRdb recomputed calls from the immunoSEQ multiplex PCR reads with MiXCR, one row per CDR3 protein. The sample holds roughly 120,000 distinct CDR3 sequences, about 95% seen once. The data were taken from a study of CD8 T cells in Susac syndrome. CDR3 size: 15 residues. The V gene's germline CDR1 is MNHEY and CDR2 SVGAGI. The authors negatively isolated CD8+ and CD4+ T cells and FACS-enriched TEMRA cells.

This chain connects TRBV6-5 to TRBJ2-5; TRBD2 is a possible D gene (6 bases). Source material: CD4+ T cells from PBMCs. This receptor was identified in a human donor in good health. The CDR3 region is CASSQGLPGQEIQYF. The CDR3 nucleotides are TGTGCCAGCAGCCAGGGACTGCCCGGTCAAGAGATCCAGTACTTC.